Following are 7 T cell receptor beta chains from one sample sequenced in a study of shared clonotypes between healthy human individuals. Profiling relied on immunoSEQ multiplex PCR, and the TCRdb table lists in-frame clones only, not all of them. The profile covers some 2,100,000 clones, with around 95% appearing a single time and 0.1% to 0.15% taken by the ten largest. Sequences were obtained from naive CD4+ T cells sorted from blood. The subset: CD45RA+ positively selected. These TCRs come from a man between 18 and 29 years old in good health.

The chain carries TRBV6-1 and TRBJ2-7; D might be TRBD2 (6 bases). This CDR3 spans 15 amino acids. V gave up 0 bases and J gave up 2 bases, with 11 bases separating them. Looked up from germline, CDR1 is MNHNS and CDR2 is SASEGT. The CDR3 DNA reads TGTGCCAGCAGTGAAGCGGGGACTGAGACCTACGAGCAGTACTTC. Translating it yields CASSEAGTETYEQYF.

The rearrangement links TRBV29-1 to TRBJ2-1; 9 nucleotides line up with TRBD2. Germline CDR1 reads SQVTM; CDR2 reads ANQGSEA. The length of the CDR3 is 13 residues. The V gene end was trimmed by 4 bases and the J gene end by 4 bases; junction bases not matched to a gene: 2. CDR3 DNA: TGCAGCGTTGGCCTAGCGGGATACAATGAGCAGTTCTTC. This codes for CSVGLAGYNEQFF.

The V call is TRBV6-4, the J call TRBJ1-5; 11 bases fit TRBD1. Germline-derived CDR1 and CDR2 are MRHNA and SNTAGT. The CDR3 loop spans 17 amino acids. The trim removed 5 bases at V and 2 bases at J, leaving 8 bases unmatched. The DNA for the CDR3 is TGTGCCAGCAGTTGGACAGGGGGCCATCTAGGCAATCAGCCCCAGCATTTT. Protein product: CASSWTGGHLGNQPQHF.

The V call is TRBV4-3, the J call TRBJ2-5; no definite D call. The V end lost 1 base, the J end lost 5 bases, and 14 bases lay between the germline ends. This CDR3 region has 15 residues. CDR1 is LGHNA and CDR2 is YSLEER in the germline V gene. The DNA of the CDR3 is TGCGCCAGCAGCCAAGGAGACTCCCCGAGGGAGACCCAGTACTTC. This translates into CASSQGDSPRETQYF.

The chain uses TRBV4-1 and TRBJ2-5, with a weak D call TRBD2 (6 bases). CDR1 is MGHRA and CDR2 is YSYEKL in the germline V gene. V shed 0 bases and J shed 5 bases, with 19 bases lying between them. The CDR3 extends over 17 amino acids. The CDR3 is CASSQDESGLRGETQYF. The CDR3 DNA sequence: TGCGCCAGCAGCCAAGACGAAAGTGGTCTCCGGGGGGAGACCCAGTACTTC.

V and J are TRBV9 and TRBJ2-5, with a possible D match to TRBD2 (7 bases). The V and J ends lost 3 bases and 1 base respectively, with 16 bases between them. The germline gives CDR1 SGDLS, CDR2 YYNGEE. The CDR3 sequence is 16 residues long. In DNA, the CDR3 is TGTGCCAGCAGCGCGGGGGCGGGAGCCACCCAAGAGACCCAGTACTTC. Protein: CASSAGAGATQETQYF.

This rearrangement joins TRBV29-1 to TRBJ1-3; no clear D. This CDR3 is 14 amino acids long. Germline-derived CDR1 and CDR2 are SQVTM and ANQGSEA. V was pared by 1 base and J by 0 bases, with 7 bases between. The CDR3 sequence: CSVEGGVSGNTIYF. In DNA, the CDR3 is TGCAGCGTTGAAGGGGGAGTCTCTGGAAACACCATATATTTT.